The 7 T cell receptor beta chains in this list originate from one sample, sequenced in a study of T-cell memory formation after mild COVID-19 (dated by TCRdb to the early 2020s). Library construction relied on 5' RACE. The sequencer listed for this sample is Illumina NovaSeq 6000. TCRdb trimmed public reads at Q25 via fastp, called clones via MiXCR and kept in-frame beta chains. Each CDR3 protein appears once, grouped with its most common genes and DNA. The sample table lists roughly 580,000 distinct CDR3 sequences, more than 15% of them with a count of one. The top ten clones comprise 12% of the sample. Sequenced sample: PBMCs or a T cell subset sorted from them (not recorded which). The receptors were sampled from an adult woman who had mild COVID-19 (a few samples of this study predate the infection). The sample titles of this study are shuffled in the database, so cell type and time point are left out; the donor was told from shared clones.

In this sample, this clonotype turned up many times. V and J are TRBV5-1 and TRBJ2-7; D is perhaps TRBD2 (6 bases). This CDR3 has 14 residues. Per germline, CDR1 SGHRS and CDR2 YFSETQ. The ends were cut back, 4 bases at V and 1 base at J, with 12 bases in the middle. CDR3 DNA: TGCGCCAGCAGCCTAGGACGGGGGTCCTACGAGCAGTACTTC. Translation gives CASSLGRGSYEQYF.

The rearrangement joins TRBV11-2 to TRBJ1-6; 7 positions match TRBD1. V shed 1 base, J shed 11 bases, and the junction held 8 bases outside the gene matches. CDR3 length equals 15 residues. Germline V gene sequence: CDR1 SGHAT, CDR2 FQNNGV. The CDR3 DNA is TGTGCCAGCAGCTTAGTAGGGACAGAATTGACACCCCTCCACTTT. Translation: CASSLVGTELTPLHF.

The sample holds a few counts of this clonotype. The rearrangement joins TRBV5-5 to TRBJ1-3; D uncertain. The length of the CDR3 is 14 residues. Germline CDR1 reads SGHKS; CDR2 reads YYEKEE (reference sequence). Trimming left V 6 bases short and J 4 bases short, with 14 bases between. CDR3 amino acids: CASTITPAGNTIYF. The CDR3, as DNA: TGTGCCAGCACCATCACACCCGCGGGAAACACCATATATTTT.

This clonotype came up a few times. The CDR3 sequence: CASSDWGSRQETQYF. The CDR3 DNA is TGTGCCAGCAGCGATTGGGGCTCCAGGCAAGAGACCCAGTACTTC. This chain uses TRBV27 with TRBJ2-5, with a weak D call TRBD1 (5 bases). CDR3 length: 15 residues. Deletions cut 6 bases from V and 2 bases from J, with 16 bases between. Germline V CDR1 and CDR2: MNHEY, SMNVEV (reference sequence).

This clonotype has only a few counts. The chain is built from TRBV7-9 and TRBJ2-3; D is tentatively TRBD1 or TRBD2 (5 bases each). The germline V gene has CDR1 SEHNR and CDR2 FQNEAQ (reference sequence). The CDR3 is made up of 16 amino acids. The ends were cut back, 3 bases at V and 5 bases at J, with 18 bases in the middle. The CDR3 region is CASSLGEFYGLDTQYF. As DNA, the CDR3 is TGTGCCAGCAGCTTGGGGGAGTTCTACGGCCTAGATACGCAGTATTTT. Filled out from reference TRBV7-9 and TRBJ2-3, the complete variable domain reads DTGVSQNPRHKITKRGQNVTFRCDPISEHNRLYWYRQTLGQGPEFLTYFQNEAQLEKSRLLSDRFSAERPKGSFSTLEIQRTEQGDSAMYLCASSLGEFYGLDTQYFGPGTRLTVL.

This clonotype has only a few counts. The chain links TRBV7-2 to TRBJ1-2; a weak D match, TRBD1 (5 bases). With 0 bases removed from V and 4 bases from J, the gap between germline ends came to 15 bases. The length of the CDR3 is 16 residues. Germline CDR1 and CDR2: SGHTA and FQGNSA. Here the CDR3 reads CASSLAQGTGSYGYTF. The CDR3 coding sequence is TGTGCCAGCAGCTTAGCGCAAGGGACCGGGAGCTATGGCTACACCTTC.

This clonotype has more than one count but fewer than ten. As DNA, the CDR3 is TGTGCCAGCATGCCCTCCGGGACAGCAACCTGGACACCCCTCCACTTT. It is translated as CASMPSGTATWTPLHF. The gene calls are TRBV27 and TRBJ1-6; TRBD1 matches 7 bases. The CDR3 totals 16 residues. Germline assignment: CDR1 MNHEY and CDR2 SMNVEV (reference sequence). V lost 7 bases, J lost 11 bases, and 17 bases stayed unmatched.